Listed below are T cell receptor beta chains from one sample, sequenced in a study of neoadjuvant anti-PD-1 for oral cavity cancer. The protocol was immunoSEQ multiplex PCR, while the TCRdb copy is restricted to in-frame clones and leaves out a portion. The sample includes some 29,000 clones, around four fifths of them seen just once. This specimen consisted of PBMCs, obtained after nivolumab (anti-PD-1) treatment. These TCRs come from a person aged 40 to 85 with oral cavity squamous cell carcinoma. CDR3s include the opening cysteine and the closing phenylalanine or tryptophan. A D gene is named only where the DNA matches it firmly. Size values are once, few and many counts, or a class for expanded clones, and some rows have none.

v_gene,abundance,len,j_gene,d_gene,CDR3aa,CDR3nt
TRBV28,.,15,TRBJ1-3,.,CASSQRGVVGNTIYF,TGTGCCAGCAGCCAACGTGGGGTGGTTGGAAACACCATATATTTT
TRBV5-1,.,14,TRBJ2-2,.,CASSSTVNTGELFF,TGCGCCAGCAGCTCGACAGTAAACACCGGGGAGCTGTTTTTT
TRBV10-3,.,16,TRBJ1-4,.,CAISATWGGTNEKLFF,TGTGCCATCAGTGCCACGTGGGGGGGCACTAATGAAAAACTGTTTTTT
TRBV9,.,15,TRBJ2-3,.,CASSVGAGNADTQYF,TGTGCCAGCAGCGTAGGGGCGGGAAACGCAGATACGCAGTATTTT
TRBV19,.,14,TRBJ1-1,.,CASSIDWGNTEAFF,TGTGCCAGTAGTATAGATTGGGGGAACACTGAAGCTTTCTTT
TRBV10-2,.,13,TRBJ2-5,.,CASSEYGAETQYF,TGCGCCAGCAGTGAATACGGGGCAGAGACCCAGTACTTC
TRBV30,few,12,TRBJ1-1,.,CASRGSNTEAFF,TGTGCCTCCCGCGGCAGTAACACTGAAGCTTTCTTT
TRBV4-1,once,17,TRBJ2-7,.,CASSQDLFGLGAYEQYF,TGCGCCAGCAGCCAAGATCTCTTCGGTTTGGGGGCCTACGAGCAGTACTTC
TRBV7-9,.,11,TRBJ2-7,.,CASGRSYEQYF,TGTGCCAGCGGGCGATCCTACGAGCAGTACTTC
TRBV4-3,.,17,TRBJ1-6,.,CASSQVRGSPYNSPLHF,TGCGCCAGCAGCCAAGTTAGGGGATCCCCTTATAATTCACCCCTCCACTTT
TRBV4-1,.,16,TRBJ2-7,TRBD1,CASSQTRQGRFGEQYF,TGCGCCAGCAGCCAAACTAGACAGGGACGGTTCGGCGAGCAGTACTTC
TRBV16,.,16,TRBJ2-7,TRBD2,CASSRLAGALSYEQYF,TGTGCCAGCAGCCGCTTAGCGGGGGCACTCTCCTACGAGCAGTACTTC
TRBV19,.,14,TRBJ1-1,.,CASSLYSGDTEAFF,TGTGCCAGTAGTTTATATTCAGGGGACACTGAAGCTTTCTTT
TRBV18,.,15,TRBJ2-2,.,CASSRTGMSTGELFF,TGTGCCAGCTCACGTACAGGGATGAGCACCGGGGAGCTGTTTTTT
TRBV5-4,.,15,TRBJ2-5,TRBD1,CASSLRTGDGETQYF,TGTGCCAGCAGCCTCCGGACAGGGGACGGGGAGACCCAGTACTTC
TRBV2,.,14,TRBJ1-5,.,CASSPGQGVVPQHF,TGTGCCAGCAGTCCCGGGCAGGGCGTCGTGCCCCAGCATTTT
TRBV5-1,.,16,TRBJ2-3,.,CASSPGRFDSTDTQYF,TGCGCCAGCAGCCCGGGACGGTTCGATAGCACAGATACGCAGTATTTT
TRBV5-1,few,15,TRBJ2-1,.,CASSLDQGYANEQFF,TGCGCCAGCAGCTTGGACCAAGGTTATGCCAATGAGCAGTTCTTC
TRBV5-4,.,17,TRBJ2-2,TRBD1,CASSSGQGITNTGELFF,TGTGCCAGCAGTTCTGGACAGGGAATAACAAACACCGGGGAGCTGTTTTTT
TRBV11-2,.,18,TRBJ2-1,.,CASSLGTWTAGVYNEQFF,TGTGCCAGCAGCTTAGGGACTTGGACAGCGGGCGTCTACAATGAGCAGTTCTTC
TRBV5-5,few,15,TRBJ1-2,TRBD1,CASSPSGQQRYGYTF,TGTGCCAGCAGCCCGTCGGGACAGCAACGTTATGGCTACACCTTC
TRBV5-4,.,14,TRBJ2-2,TRBD1,CASSLTGGTGELFF,TGTGCCAGCAGCTTGACAGGGGGCACCGGGGAGCTGTTTTTT
TRBV4-3,once,18,TRBJ2-3,.,CASSQDLPSGASTDTQYF,TGCGCCAGCAGCCAAGATCTTCCCAGCGGTGCTAGCACAGATACGCAGTATTTT
TRBV6-1,.,15,TRBJ2-5,.,CASGRALSSGETQYF,TGTGCCAGCGGAAGGGCGTTAAGCTCCGGAGAGACCCAGTACTTC
TRBV9,.,15,TRBJ1-5,.,CASSKGTLSNQPQHF,TGTGCCAGCAGCAAAGGTACCTTGTCGAATCAGCCCCAGCATTTT
TRBV7-2,once,14,TRBJ2-7,TRBD1,CASSLAGTGREQYF,TGTGCCAGCAGCTTAGCCGGGACAGGGCGCGAGCAGTACTTC
TRBV5-8,.,14,TRBJ1-2,.,CASRWGRTLYGYTF,TGTGCCAGCAGGTGGGGCAGGACACTCTATGGCTACACCTTC